A selection of T cell receptor beta chains follows, all from one sample in a study of CD8+ T cells in alopecia areata. The protocol was immunoSEQ multiplex PCR, while the TCRdb copy is restricted to in-frame clones and leaves out a portion. The sample lists more than 110,000 clones, about four fifths occurring once. Sequenced material: CD8+ T cells sorted from blood, taken at week 4, from a patient treated with tofacitinib. The receptors stem from a human donor with alopecia areata. Both conserved end residues are part of each CDR3. Each record gives: D gene, J gene, clone size, V gene, CDR3 DNA, CDR3 protein. A D gene is named only where the DNA matches it firmly. Some rows have no size entry. The others give once, few or many, or a class for an expanded clone.

TRBD1	TRBJ2-5	NA	TRBV6-6	TGTGCCAGCAGTCCTACCTGGACAGGGAAAGAGACCCAGTACTTC	CASSPTWTGKETQYF
NA	TRBJ1-1	NA	TRBV29-1	TGCAGCGTTGATGAGGGGAACACTGAAGCTTTCTTT	CSVDEGNTEAFF
NA	TRBJ2-1	NA	TRBV12-5	TGTGCTAGTGGTCAGGGGGGCCCCTACAATGAGCAGTTCTTC	CASGQGGPYNEQFF
TRBD1	TRBJ2-4	NA	TRBV28	TGTGCCAGCAGTCTACTAACCGGGACAGTAGCCAAAAACATTCAGTACTTC	CASSLLTGTVAKNIQYF
NA	TRBJ2-3	NA	TRBV30	TGTGCCTGGAGTGTGCTTGGAGGGGATACGCAGTATTTT	CAWSVLGGDTQYF
NA	TRBJ2-1	NA	TRBV11-2	TGTGCCAGCAGCTTAAGTTACAATGAGCAGTTCTTC	CASSLSYNEQFF
NA	TRBJ1-2	NA	TRBV6-5	TGTGCCAGCAGTAACAGGGTCTATGGCTACACCTTC	CASSNRVYGYTF
NA	TRBJ2-3	NA	TRBV4-3	TGCGCCAGCAGCCAAGAAATCCGGGACATCTCCACAGATACGCAGTATTTT	CASSQEIRDISTDTQYF
NA	TRBJ2-7	NA	TRBV18	TGTGCCAGCTCACCACCAATCGGGGTCTACGAGCAGTACTTC	CASSPPIGVYEQYF
NA	TRBJ2-5	NA	TRBV29-1	TGCAGCGTTGATCTTGGTCCGGAGACCCAGTACTTC	CSVDLGPETQYF
NA	TRBJ2-2	NA	TRBV6-5	TGTGCCAGCAGTTACAGCTACGTAGGCGCCGGGGAGCTGTTTTTT	CASSYSYVGAGELFF
TRBD1	TRBJ1-2	NA	TRBV29-1	TGCAGCACGCGGACAGGGGGTTCTTGGTATGGCTACACCTTC	CSTRTGGSWYGYTF
NA	TRBJ2-3	once	TRBV13	TGTGCCAGCAGCTCCCCCGGGGGCCCTAATGTAGATACGCAGTATTTT	CASSSPGGPNVDTQYF
TRBD2	TRBJ2-5	NA	TRBV10-3	TGTGCCATCAGTGAGATTAGCGGGGGTGGGGAGACCCAGTACTTC	CAISEISGGGETQYF
TRBD1	TRBJ2-3	NA	TRBV4-1	TGCGCCAGCAGCCGACTTTGGACAGGGGAAATGGCAGATACGCAGTATTTT	CASSRLWTGEMADTQYF
NA	TRBJ2-7	NA	TRBV19	TGTGCCAGTAGTCCATTCGGGACGGAGACGTCCTACGAGCAGTACTTC	CASSPFGTETSYEQYF
NA	TRBJ2-7	NA	TRBV10-3	TGTGCCATCGGGTTGAATGACAGCTCCTACGAGCAGTACTTC	CAIGLNDSSYEQYF
TRBD2	TRBJ2-7	NA	TRBV13	TGTGCCAGCAGCCCTAGGGCGGGGGGGGCCGAGCAGTACTTC	CASSPRAGGAEQYF
NA	TRBJ2-7	NA	TRBV29-1	TGCAGCGTTGAGATCACAGGTTACGAGCAGTACTTC	CSVEITGYEQYF
TRBD1	TRBJ1-5	NA	TRBV7-9	TGTGCCAGCAGCCGTACAGGGGGCAGGACCCATCAGCCCCAGCATTTT	CASSRTGGRTHQPQHF
NA	TRBJ1-2	few	TRBV27	TGTGCCAGCAGAAACCCAGGGCCCTATGGCTACACCTTC	CASRNPGPYGYTF
TRBD2	TRBJ2-3	NA	TRBV6-5	TGTGCCAGCAGTTACTCGGCTAGCGGTGGTCGTGGTACGCAGTATTTT	CASSYSASGGRGTQYF
TRBD1	TRBJ2-7	NA	TRBV6-5	TGTGCCAGCACCAGGGGACAGTACTACGAGCAGTACTTC	CASTRGQYYEQYF
TRBD2	TRBJ2-1	NA	TRBV7-2	TGTGCCAGCAGCTCGGCGGGGGGGTCCTACAATGAGCAGTTCTTC	CASSSAGGSYNEQFF
TRBD1	TRBJ2-7	once	TRBV6-5	TGTGCCAGCAGCCACCGGGACAGGGACGAGCAGTACTTC	CASSHRDRDEQYF
NA	TRBJ2-3	NA	TRBV19	TGTGCCAGTAGTATGGATCGGCCAGATACGCAGTATTTT	CASSMDRPDTQYF
NA	TRBJ2-7	NA	TRBV2	TGTGCCAGCAGTCCTACCAGGCAATATCGCGAGCAGTACTTC	CASSPTRQYREQYF
NA	TRBJ2-5	NA	TRBV27	TGTGCCAGCAGTTTAACTATCCCGTACCAAGAGACCCAGTACTTC	CASSLTIPYQETQYF
TRBD2	TRBJ2-1	NA	TRBV9	TGTGCCAGCAGCCGTAGCGGGAGCTCCTACAATGAGCAGTTCTTC	CASSRSGSSYNEQFF
NA	TRBJ2-5	NA	TRBV7-9	TGTGCCAGCAGCAAGGCGGGGGAGACCCAGTACTTC	CASSKAGETQYF
NA	TRBJ2-7	once	TRBV2	TGTGCCAGCAGGGACAGTAATTTCTACGAGCAGTACTTC	CASRDSNFYEQYF
TRBD1	TRBJ1-1	NA	TRBV27	TGTGCCAGCAGTTTACAGGGGGGGTTTATGAACACTGAAGCTTTCTTT	CASSLQGGFMNTEAFF
NA	TRBJ1-1	NA	TRBV29-1	TGCAGCGTCCCCTTGGGGGGTGAAGCTTTCTTT	CSVPLGGEAFF
TRBD2	TRBJ2-1	NA	TRBV4-1	TGCGCCAGCAGCCGAGGACTAGCGGGGGGAATAGGGAATGAGCAGTTCTTC	CASSRGLAGGIGNEQFF
NA	TRBJ2-1	NA	TRBV7-6	TGTGCCAGCAGCTTAGGTCCGGCGGGGAATCCCGCCAATGAGCAGTTCTTC	CASSLGPAGNPANEQFF
NA	TRBJ1-4	NA	TRBV29-1	TGCAGCGTTGTAGGGGGGATGAATGAAAAACTGTTTTTT	CSVVGGMNEKLFF
NA	TRBJ1-2	NA	TRBV30	TGTGCCGGGAATACTCAACAGGGCACGAATATCTATGGCCACACCTTC	CAGNTQQGTNIYGHTF
NA	TRBJ2-5	NA	TRBV6-6	TGTGCCAGCAGTTACGAGGGGAGGGAGACCCAGTACTTC	CASSYEGRETQYF
NA	TRBJ2-3	NA	TRBV27	TGTGCCAGCAGTTTTTCGCAGTCGACAGATACGCAGTATTTT	CASSFSQSTDTQYF
TRBD1	TRBJ1-5	NA	TRBV10-3	TGTGCCATCAGTAAGACAGGGGAGGGCAATCAGCCCCAGCATTTT	CAISKTGEGNQPQHF